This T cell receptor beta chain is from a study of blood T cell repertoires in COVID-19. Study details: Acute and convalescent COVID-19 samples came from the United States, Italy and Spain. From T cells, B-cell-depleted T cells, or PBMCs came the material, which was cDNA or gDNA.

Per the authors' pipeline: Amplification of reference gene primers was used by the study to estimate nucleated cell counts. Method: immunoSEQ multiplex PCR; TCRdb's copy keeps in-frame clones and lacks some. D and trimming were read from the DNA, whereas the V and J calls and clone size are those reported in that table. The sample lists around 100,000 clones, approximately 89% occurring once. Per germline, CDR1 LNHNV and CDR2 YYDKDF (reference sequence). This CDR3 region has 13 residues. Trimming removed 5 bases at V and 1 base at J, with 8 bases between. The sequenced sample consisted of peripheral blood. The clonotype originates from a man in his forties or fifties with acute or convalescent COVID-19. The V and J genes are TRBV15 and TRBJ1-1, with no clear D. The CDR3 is CATSGAPNTEAFF. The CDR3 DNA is TGTGCCACCAGCGGAGCTCCGAACACTGAAGCTTTCTTT.